Listed below are T cell receptor beta chains from one sample, sequenced in a study of shared clonotypes between healthy human individuals. Clones were read by immunoSEQ multiplex PCR, and TCRdb kept only the in-frame ones, dropping some. The sample consists of a few million clones, approximately 90% of them appearing once. The specimen was naive CD4+ T cells from PBMCs. Receptor source: a man aged 18 to 29 in good health. Some clones in this sample may be carry-over from other donors' samples. Both conserved end residues are part of each CDR3. Only part of the rows carry a size: once, few, many, or a class if the clone is expanded.

TRBV5-1	NA	CASSPRQGYGYTF
TRBV5-4	NA	CASSSSPSAGVLTF
TRBV11-3	NA	CASSLEIPLGPPTGELFF
TRBV7-8	NA	CASSQNGQGAGTDTQYF
TRBV5-1	NA	CASSLATDTQYF
TRBV10-1	NA	CASSLAGNHNEQFF
TRBV5-1	NA	CASSFAETQYF
TRBV7-3	NA	CASSPSFDNEQFF
TRBV29-1	NA	CSVSGTGSYEQYF
TRBV5-8	NA	CASSPENQPQHF
TRBV4-1	once	CASSQPIPGRRNTEAFF
TRBV21-1	NA	CASNGVAGRVSYEQYF
TRBV11-3	NA	CASSLGLAGGQETQYF
TRBV28	NA	CASTYMGVATGELFF
TRBV6-6	NA	CASRSQGAGEKLFF
TRBV18	NA	CASSPTGQGAHEQYF
TRBV28	NA	CASSLQGGYGYTF
TRBV4-2	once	CASSQTREFDTQYF
TRBV5-1	NA	CASSLTGQSMAYNEQFF
TRBV6-5	NA	CASSYSRGQRGTEAFF
TRBV7-3	NA	CASSPTSGPYEQYF
TRBV11-3	once	CASSLAGHEHSNQPQHF
TRBV4-3	NA	CASSQGSGRAPDTQYF
TRBV15	NA	CATSPGAHRPSGYTF
TRBV9	NA	CASSPREGSYNEQFF
TRBV5-4	NA	CASSPMAGQKNSPLHF
TRBV6-1	NA	CASGSSGSNQPQHF
TRBV28	NA	CASSFRTSSGNTIYF
TRBV5-1	NA	CASSPRSLARLAETYEQYF
TRBV5-1	NA	CASSLAQQNIQYF
TRBV6-6	once	CASSLGGGTGNTIYF
TRBV29-1	NA	CSVERRSYGYTF